Sequencing of this TCR beta chain was carried out in a study of cytomegalovirus exposure and HLA in healthy donors. Study overall: For the roughly 400 genotyped donors, roughly 80% fell within the Caucasian-associated ancestry cluster. Whole-study results and caveats: For cytomegalovirus status, the classifier reportedly gave diagnoses with high specificity and sensitivity. Most CMV-associated TCR beta chains appeared HLA-restricted in a later analysis. Presence/absence analyses supposed approximately even sequencing depth among donors.

Primers included in the PCR were 60 Vbeta and 13 Jbeta primers. Method: immunoSEQ multiplex PCR; TCRdb's copy keeps in-frame clones and lacks some. Here the sample spans 150,000 or so clones, about 74% being singletons. With V trimmed by 7 bases and J by 4 bases, 12 bases remained unmatched. The germline gives CDR1 SEHNR, CDR2 FQNEAQ (reference sequence). The CDR3 covers 16 residues. A note on this clone: Its specificity is unknown.

The V call is TRBV7-9, the J call TRBJ1-4; 7 bases align to TRBD1. Sequencing input: PBMCs. The TCR originated in a woman in her thirties or forties in good health and CMV-seronegative. This CDR3 is CASTSSGQALNEKLFF. The CDR3, as DNA: TGTGCCAGCACCTCGTCCGGACAGGCCCTTAATGAAAAACTGTTTTTT.